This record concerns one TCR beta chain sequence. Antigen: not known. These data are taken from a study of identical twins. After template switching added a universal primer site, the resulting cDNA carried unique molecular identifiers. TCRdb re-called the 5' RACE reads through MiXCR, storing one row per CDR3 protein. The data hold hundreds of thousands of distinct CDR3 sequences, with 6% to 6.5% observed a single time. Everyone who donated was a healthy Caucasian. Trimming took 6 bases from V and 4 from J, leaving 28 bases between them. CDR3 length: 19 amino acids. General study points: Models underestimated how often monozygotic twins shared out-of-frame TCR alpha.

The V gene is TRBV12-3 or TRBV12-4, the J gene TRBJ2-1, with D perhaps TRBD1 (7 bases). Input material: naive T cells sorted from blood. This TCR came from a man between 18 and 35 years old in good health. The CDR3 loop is CASRPNRGEQRLVYNEQFF. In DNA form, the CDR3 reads TGTGCCAGCAGGCCTAACAGGGGTGAACAGAGACTAGTATACAATGAGCAGTTCTTC.